Listed below are T cell receptor beta chains from one sample, sequenced in a study of T cells in Graves' hyperthyroidism and ophthalmopathy. MiXCR, run by TCRdb on the multiplex PCR reads, gives a single entry per CDR3 protein. Among approximately 500,000 distinct CDR3 sequences listed, around 45% were seen once. Sequenced material: peripheral blood or thyroid tissue (not recorded which). Source of these receptors: a woman between 18 and 29 years old with Graves' hyperthyroidism. Each CDR3 is given with its conserved first and last residue. A D gene is named only where the DNA matches it firmly. Clone sizes are given selectively: once, few, many, or a class where the clone is expanded.

CDR3nt	CDR3aa	len	d_gene	v_gene	abundance	j_gene
TGTGCCAGCAGCTCAATCGGGACAACGCACCTGAACACTGAAGCTTTCTTT	CASSSIGTTHLNTEAFF	17	-	TRBV7-9	-	TRBJ1-1
TGTGCCAGCTCACCGGTTGTGCTAAACTATGGCTACACCTTC	CASSPVVLNYGYTF	14	-	TRBV18	many	TRBJ1-2
TGTGCCAGCGGCCGACAAGGGGAGACCCAGTACTTC	CASGRQGETQYF	12	-	TRBV11-3	many	TRBJ2-5
TGTGCCAGCGTTGTAAGTCTAGCCTACGAGCAGTACTTC	CASVVSLAYEQYF	13	-	TRBV2	-	TRBJ2-7
TGTGCCAGCAGCCCTGGCCGAGACAGGGGCGAGCAGTACTTC	CASSPGRDRGEQYF	14	TRBD1	TRBV7-6	many	TRBJ2-7
TGTGCCAGCAGCCAAAGGGGAGCAACCTACGAGCAGTACTTC	CASSQRGATYEQYF	14	-	TRBV14	few	TRBJ2-7
TGCAGCGTGAAGGTGGGTGACACCGGGGAGCTGTTTTTT	CSVKVGDTGELFF	13	-	TRBV20-1	-	TRBJ2-2
TGCAGCGTGGCGCTCTTGCGGTACAATGAGCAGTCCTTC	CSVALLRYNEQSF	13	-	TRBV29-1	-	TRBJ2-1
TGTGCCAGCAGCTTAGCCCTACCTGGACAGGGGGGATCGAACACTGAAGCTTTCTTT	CASSLALPGQGGSNTEAFF	19	TRBD1	TRBV7-6	many	TRBJ1-1
TGTGCCATCAAACTGGACAGGCAACAAGAGACCCAGTACTTC	CAIKLDRQQETQYF	14	TRBD1	TRBV10-3	many	TRBJ2-5
TGTGCCAGCAGCTTCTCGGGGGGGCAGCCCCAGCATTTT	CASSFSGGQPQHF	13	-	TRBV7-9	few	TRBJ1-5
TGTGCCAGCAGCCCCGGTTACGGCTCACCCCTCCACTTT	CASSPGYGSPLHF	13	-	TRBV7-6	-	TRBJ1-6
TGTGCTAGTGGTTTAGGGGTGGAGCGGGAGAGGTCCGGGGAGCTGTTTTTT	CASGLGVERERSGELFF	17	TRBD2	TRBV12-5	-	TRBJ2-2
TGTGCCACCAGCAGAGTCCCCCCAGGGTCTGAAGCTTTCTTT	CATSRVPPGSEAFF	14	-	TRBV15	many	TRBJ1-1
TGTGCCATCAGTTCTCGGTCGAACACTGAAGCTTTCTTT	CAISSRSNTEAFF	13	-	TRBV10-3	many	TRBJ1-1